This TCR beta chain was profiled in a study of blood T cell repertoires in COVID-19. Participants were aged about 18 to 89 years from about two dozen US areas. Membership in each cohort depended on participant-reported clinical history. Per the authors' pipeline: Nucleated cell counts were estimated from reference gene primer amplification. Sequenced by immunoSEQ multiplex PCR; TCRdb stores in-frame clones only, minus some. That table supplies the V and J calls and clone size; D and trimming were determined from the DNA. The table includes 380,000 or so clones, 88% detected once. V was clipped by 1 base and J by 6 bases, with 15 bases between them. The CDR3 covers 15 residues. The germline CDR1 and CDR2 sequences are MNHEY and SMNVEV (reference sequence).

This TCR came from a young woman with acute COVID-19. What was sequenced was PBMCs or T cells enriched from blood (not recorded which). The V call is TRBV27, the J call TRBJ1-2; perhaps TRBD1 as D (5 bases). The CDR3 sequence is CASSLFPTVLDGYTF. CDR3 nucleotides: TGTGCCAGCAGTTTATTCCCGACAGTTCTGGATGGCTACACCTTC.